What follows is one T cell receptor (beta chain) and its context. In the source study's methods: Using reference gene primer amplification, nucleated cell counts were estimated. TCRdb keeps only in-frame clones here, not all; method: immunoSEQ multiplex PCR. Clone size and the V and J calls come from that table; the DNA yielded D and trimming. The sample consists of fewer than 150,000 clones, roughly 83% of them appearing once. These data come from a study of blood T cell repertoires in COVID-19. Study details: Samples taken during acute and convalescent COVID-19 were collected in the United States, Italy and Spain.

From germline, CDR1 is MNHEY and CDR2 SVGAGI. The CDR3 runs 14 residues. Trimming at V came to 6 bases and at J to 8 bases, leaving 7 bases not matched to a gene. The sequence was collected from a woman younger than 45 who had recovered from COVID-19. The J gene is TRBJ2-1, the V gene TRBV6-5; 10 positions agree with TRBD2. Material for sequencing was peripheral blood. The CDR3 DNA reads TGTGCCAGCAGCAGCTGGACTAGCGGTCATGAGCAGTTCTTC. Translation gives CASSSWTSGHEQFF.